A single TCR beta chain is shown here with its context. Its antigen is currently unknown. This record comes from a study of response to subunit inactivated influenza vaccine. Study results and limitations: It was suggested by the authors that few new T cells are recruited by each seasonal influenza vaccination.

This CDR3 spans 11 amino acids. Between the trimmed V and J ends, which lost 7 bases and 8 bases, there was a span of 11 bases. CDR1 is MNHEY, CDR2 SVGEGT, per germline. TCRdb re-analysed the RT-PCR reads in MiXCR, keeping a single row per CDR3 protein. The table lists 500,000 to 600,000 distinct CDR3 sequences, approximately 12% of them singletons, with 10% to 13% in the top ten. The sequence derives from a man aged 45 to 65 who received an inactivated influenza vaccine. Source: PBMCs from blood, taken on the day of vaccination. The chain carries TRBV6-2 or TRBV6-3 and TRBJ1-1; D call uncertain. The CDR3 DNA is TGTGCCAGCATCCAGGCCGGAGAAGCTTTCTTT. This codes for CASIQAGEAFF.